Listed here are 13 T cell receptor beta chains from one sample, sequenced in a study of T cells after yellow fever vaccination. MiXCR was run by TCRdb on the 5' RACE reads, yielding one entry per CDR3 protein. The sample includes just under 600,000 distinct CDR3 sequences, less than 15% seen only once; the top ten take 11% to 15%. Sequences were derived from PBMCs, sampled on the day of the yellow fever booster vaccination. These TCRs come from a young man who received the YFV17D yellow fever vaccine.

The table lists this clonotype with many counts. The gene calls are TRBV18 and TRBJ2-5; 8 bases fit TRBD2. The CDR3 sequence is 14 residues long. Trimming cost V 8 bases and J 2 bases; bases outside gene matches: 7. The germline gives CDR1 KGHSH, CDR2 LQKENI. CDR3 region: CASSPGTRQETQYF. CDR3 sequence (DNA): TGTGCCAGCAGTCCCGGGACTAGACAAGAGACCCAGTACTTC.

This sequence joins TRBV21-1 and TRBJ2-1; the table's D call, TRBD2, was not checked against the DNA. TRBV21-1 is termed a pseudogene. The CDR3 totals 16 residues. CDR3 coding DNA: TGTGCCAGCAGCAAAGGGGGTGGCGGGCTATATAATGAGCAGTTCTTC. Translated, it gives CASSKGGGGLYNEQFF.

The rearrangement links TRBV7-9 to TRBJ1-2; tentatively, D is TRBD1 (5 bases). The germline V gene encodes CDR1 SEHNR and CDR2 FQNEAQ (reference sequence). CDR3 length: 12 amino acids. Trimming cost V 5 bases and J 7 bases, with 11 bases left between them. The CDR3 spells CASSTAGIGYTF. DNA for the CDR3: TGTGCCAGCAGCACTGCAGGGATTGGCTACACCTTC.

This clonotype was counted ten times or more. V usage is TRBV20-1 and J usage is TRBJ1-5, with D perhaps matching TRBD1 (6 bases). Trimming stripped 6 bases from V and 7 bases from J, with 13 bases between. This CDR3 has 12 residues. Germline assignment: CDR1 DFQATT and CDR2 SNEGSKA (reference sequence). CDR3 region: CSAHRARQPQHF. The CDR3 nucleotides read TGCAGTGCCCACAGGGCCCGACAGCCCCAGCATTTT.

This clonotype was counted between two and nine times. The V and J genes are TRBV12-3 or TRBV12-4 and TRBJ2-1, with TRBD2 as a possible D gene (5 bases). The CDR3 has 13 residues. V was pared by 6 bases and J by 7 bases, with 13 bases between. The CDR3: CASSRGFQNEQFF. The DNA of the CDR3 is TGTGCCAGCAGCCGGGGATTCCAAAATGAGCAGTTCTTC.

The chain combines TRBV7-9 with TRBJ2-2; D uncertain. V was shortened by 3 bases and J by 4 bases, with 9 bases between the two germline ends. This CDR3 spans 14 amino acids. CDR1 is SEHNR and CDR2 is FQNEAQ in the germline V gene (reference sequence). The chain's CDR3 is CASSFGRGTGELFF. The CDR3 region has the DNA TGTGCCAGCAGCTTTGGTCGTGGCACCGGGGAGCTGTTTTTT.

The V gene is TRBV19, the J gene TRBJ2-7, with 8 nucleotides matching TRBD2. CDR3 size: 14 residues. Germline V gives CDR1 LNHDA, CDR2 SQIVND (reference sequence). V shed 1 base, J shed 7 bases, and the junction held 6 bases outside the gene matches. The DNA for the CDR3 is TGTGCCAGTAGTATAGGCCCCGGGACTAGAGAGCAGTACTTC. Its translation is CASSIGPGTREQYF.

The J gene is TRBJ2-3, the V gene TRBV20-1; D is unresolved. Germline values: CDR1 DFQATT, CDR2 SNEGSKA (reference sequence). The V end was cut by 6 bases, the J end by 2 bases, with 12 bases between. There are 13 residues in the CDR3. The CDR3 region is CSADGPHTDTQYF. The CDR3 DNA sequence: TGCAGTGCCGACGGGCCCCACACAGATACGCAGTATTTT.

The chain joins TRBV9 to TRBJ1-2; the D gene is possibly TRBD1 (5 bases). This CDR3 has 12 amino acids. The germline V gene has CDR1 SGDLS and CDR2 YYNGEE. Trimming stripped 2 bases from V and 8 bases from J, with 10 bases between. CDR3 sequence (DNA): TGTGCCAGCAGCGTGACAGCTTGGGGCTACACCTTC. It codes for CASSVTAWGYTF.

This clonotype came up many times. The V and J genes are TRBV15 and TRBJ2-3, with 12 bases lining up with TRBD1. Germline V lookup: CDR1 LNHNV, CDR2 YYDKDF (reference sequence). V was clipped by 1 base and J by 6 bases; unmatched bases: 5. This CDR3 spans 16 amino acids. The CDR3 DNA follows: TGTGCCACCAGCAGAGCCGGGACAGGGGGCGCGGATACGCAGTATTTT. It translates to CATSRAGTGGADTQYF.

This clonotype has more than one count but fewer than ten. This chain connects TRBV3-1 to TRBJ2-1, with D perhaps matching TRBD2 (6 bases). V lost 3 bases to trimming and J lost 9 bases, with 9 bases between them. The CDR3 covers 12 residues. Germline CDR1 LGHDT, CDR2 YNNKEL (reference sequence). DNA of the CDR3: TGTGCCAGCAGCCAGCTCGGGAGTGAGCAGTTCTTC. Translated: CASSQLGSEQFF.

The chain recombines TRBV18 with TRBJ2-2; 7 bases are a match to TRBD1. V dropped 4 bases and J dropped 0; count of bases not matched to a gene: 5. Germline lookup yields CDR1 KGHSH and CDR2 LQKENI. The CDR3 covers 16 residues. Here the CDR3 reads CASSLGQAANTGELFF. CDR3 sequence (DNA): TGTGCCAGCTCACTCGGACAGGCTGCGAACACCGGGGAGCTGTTTTTT.

The V call is TRBV7-2, the J call TRBJ2-2; D gene uncertain. The length of the CDR3 is 14 residues. CDR1 SGHTA and CDR2 FQGNSA come from the germline V gene. The V gene lost 5 bases and the J gene lost 9 bases, with 16 bases spanning the gap. The CDR3 region has the DNA TGTGCCAGCAGCCTCCCAAAATCAGTGCGGGAGCTGTTTTTT. This encodes CASSLPKSVRELFF.